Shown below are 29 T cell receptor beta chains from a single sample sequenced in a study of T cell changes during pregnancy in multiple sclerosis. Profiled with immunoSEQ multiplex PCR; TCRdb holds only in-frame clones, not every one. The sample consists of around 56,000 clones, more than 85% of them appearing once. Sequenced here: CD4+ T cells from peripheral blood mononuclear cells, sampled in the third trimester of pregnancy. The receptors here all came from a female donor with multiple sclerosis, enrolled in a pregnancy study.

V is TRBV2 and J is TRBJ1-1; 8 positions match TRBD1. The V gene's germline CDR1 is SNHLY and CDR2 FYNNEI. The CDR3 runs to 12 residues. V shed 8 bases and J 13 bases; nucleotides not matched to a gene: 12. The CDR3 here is CASGQGQGPIFF. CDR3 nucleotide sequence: TGTGCCAGCGGACAAGGACAGGGCCCAATTTTCTTT. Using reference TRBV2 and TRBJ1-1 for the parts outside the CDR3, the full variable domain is EPEVTQTPSHQVTQMGQEVILRCVPISNHLYFYWYRQILGQKVEFLVSFYNNEISEKSEIFDDQFSVERPDGSNFTLKIRSTKLEDSAMYFCASGQGQGPIFFGQGTRLTVV.

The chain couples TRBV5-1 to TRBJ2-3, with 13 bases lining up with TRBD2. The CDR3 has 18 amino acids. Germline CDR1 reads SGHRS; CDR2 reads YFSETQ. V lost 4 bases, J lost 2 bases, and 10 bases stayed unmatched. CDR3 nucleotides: TGCGCCAGCAGCCCGGGACTAGCGGGACCCCTGAACACAGATACGCAGTATTTT. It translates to CASSPGLAGPLNTDTQYF. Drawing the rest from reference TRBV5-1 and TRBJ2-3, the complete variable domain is KAGVTQTPRYLIKTRGQQVTLSCSPISGHRSVSWYQQTPGQGLQFLFEYFSETQRNKGNFPGRFSGRQFSNSRSEMNVSTLELGDSALYLCASSPGLAGPLNTDTQYFGPGTRLTVL.

The CDR3 spells CAWSTGTSGRNEQFF. The CDR3, as DNA: TGTGCCTGGAGTACCGGGACTAGCGGGAGGAATGAGCAGTTCTTC. V usage is TRBV30 and J usage is TRBJ2-1; 15 bases align to TRBD2. V trimming: 2 bases; J trimming: 7 bases; junction bases outside the gene matches: 3. There are 15 residues in the CDR3. Germline V gene lookup returns CDR1 GTSNPN and CDR2 SVGIG (reference sequence).

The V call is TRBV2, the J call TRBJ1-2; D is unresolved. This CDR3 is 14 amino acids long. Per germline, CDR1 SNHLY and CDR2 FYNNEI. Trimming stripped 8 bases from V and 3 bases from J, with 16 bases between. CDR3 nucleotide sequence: TGTGCCAGCGAAAGTGATCTCGGAGACTATGGCTACACCTTC. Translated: CASESDLGDYGYTF. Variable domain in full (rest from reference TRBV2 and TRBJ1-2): EPEVTQTPSHQVTQMGQEVILRCVPISNHLYFYWYRQILGQKVEFLVSFYNNEISEKSEIFDDQFSVERPDGSNFTLKIRSTKLEDSAMYFCASESDLGDYGYTFGSGTRLTVV.

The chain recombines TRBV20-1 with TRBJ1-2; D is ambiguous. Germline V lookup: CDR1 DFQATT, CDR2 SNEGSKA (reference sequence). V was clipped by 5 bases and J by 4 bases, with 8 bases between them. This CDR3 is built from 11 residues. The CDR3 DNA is TGCAGTGCTTCCCTCCTCTATGGCTACACCTTC. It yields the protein CSASLLYGYTF.

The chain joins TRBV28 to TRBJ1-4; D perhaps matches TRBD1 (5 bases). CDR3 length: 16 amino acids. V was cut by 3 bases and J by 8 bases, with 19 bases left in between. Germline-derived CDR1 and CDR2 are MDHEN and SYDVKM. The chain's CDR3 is CASSLPLGGAGEKLFF. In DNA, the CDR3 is TGTGCCAGCAGTTTGCCCCTCGGAGGGGCGGGGGAAAAACTGTTTTTT.

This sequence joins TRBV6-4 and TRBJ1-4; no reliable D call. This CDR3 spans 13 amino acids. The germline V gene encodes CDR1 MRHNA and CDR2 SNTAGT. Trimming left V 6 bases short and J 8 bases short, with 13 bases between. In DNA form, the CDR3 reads TGTGCCAGCAGCCAATCTAGGGAGGAAAAACTGTTTTTT. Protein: CASSQSREEKLFF.

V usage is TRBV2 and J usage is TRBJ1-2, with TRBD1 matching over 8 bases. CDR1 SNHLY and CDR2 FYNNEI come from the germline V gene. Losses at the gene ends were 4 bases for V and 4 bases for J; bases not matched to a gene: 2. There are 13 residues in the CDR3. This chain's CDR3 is CASSVDRGYGYTF. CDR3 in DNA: TGTGCCAGCAGTGTAGACAGGGGCTATGGCTACACCTTC.

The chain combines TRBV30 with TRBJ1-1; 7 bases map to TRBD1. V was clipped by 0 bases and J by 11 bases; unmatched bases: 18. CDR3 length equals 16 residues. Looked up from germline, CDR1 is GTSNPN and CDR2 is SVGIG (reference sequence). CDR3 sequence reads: CAWSVYSIGTAPTAFF. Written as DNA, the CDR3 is TGTGCCTGGAGTGTTTATTCGATCGGGACAGCACCGACGGCTTTCTTT.

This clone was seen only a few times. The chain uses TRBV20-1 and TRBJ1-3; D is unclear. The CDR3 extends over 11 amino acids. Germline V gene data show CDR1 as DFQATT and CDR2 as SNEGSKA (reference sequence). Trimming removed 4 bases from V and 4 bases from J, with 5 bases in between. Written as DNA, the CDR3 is TGCAGTGCTACGGGAGGAAACACCATATATTTT. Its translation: CSATGGNTIYF.

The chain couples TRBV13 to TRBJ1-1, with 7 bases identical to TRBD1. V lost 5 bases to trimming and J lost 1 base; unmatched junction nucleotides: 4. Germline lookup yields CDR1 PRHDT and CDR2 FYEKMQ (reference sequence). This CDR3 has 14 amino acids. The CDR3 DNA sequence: TGTGCCAGCAGCGATTACAGGGGGAACACTGAAGCTTTCTTT. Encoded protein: CASSDYRGNTEAFF.

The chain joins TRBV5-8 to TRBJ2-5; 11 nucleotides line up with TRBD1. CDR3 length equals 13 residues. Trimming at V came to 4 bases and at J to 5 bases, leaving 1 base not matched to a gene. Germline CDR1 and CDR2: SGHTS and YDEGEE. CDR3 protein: CASSGTGGETQYF. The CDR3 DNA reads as TGTGCCAGCAGCGGGACAGGGGGTGAGACCCAGTACTTC.

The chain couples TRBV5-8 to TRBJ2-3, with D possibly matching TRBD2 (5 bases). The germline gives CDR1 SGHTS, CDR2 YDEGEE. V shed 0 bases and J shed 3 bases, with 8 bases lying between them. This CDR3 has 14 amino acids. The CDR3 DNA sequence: TGTGCCAGCAGCTTGGGGACGGGGACAGATACGCAGTATTTT. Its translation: CASSLGTGTDTQYF.

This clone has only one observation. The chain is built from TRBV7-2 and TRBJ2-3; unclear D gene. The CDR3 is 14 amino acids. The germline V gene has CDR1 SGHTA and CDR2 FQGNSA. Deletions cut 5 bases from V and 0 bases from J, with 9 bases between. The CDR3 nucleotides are TGTGCCAGCAGCACGACAACTAGCACAGATACGCAGTATTTT. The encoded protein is CASSTTTSTDTQYF.

The CDR3, as DNA: TGTGCCAGCAGCTCCTCGGGGGGACTGGGTAATTCACCCCTCCACTTT. Amino acids: CASSSSGGLGNSPLHF. The rearrangement links TRBV11-2 to TRBJ1-6; tentatively, D is TRBD1 (5 bases). V gave up 4 bases and J gave up 6 bases, with 16 bases separating them. The CDR3 is 16 residues long. Germline V CDR1 and CDR2: SGHAT, FQNNGV.

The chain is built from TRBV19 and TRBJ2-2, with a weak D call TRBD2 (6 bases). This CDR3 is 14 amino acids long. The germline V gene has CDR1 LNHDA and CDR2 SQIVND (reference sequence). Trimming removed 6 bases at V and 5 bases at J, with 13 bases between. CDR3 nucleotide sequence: TGTGCCAGTAGAACGGAGGGACTTACCGGGGAGCTGTTTTTT. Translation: CASRTEGLTGELFF.

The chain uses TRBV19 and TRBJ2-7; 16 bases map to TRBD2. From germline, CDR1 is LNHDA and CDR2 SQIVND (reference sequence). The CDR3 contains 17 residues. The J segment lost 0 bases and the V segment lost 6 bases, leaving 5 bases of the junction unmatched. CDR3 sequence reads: CASRGTSGGESSYEQYF. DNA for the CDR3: TGTGCCAGTAGGGGGACTAGCGGGGGGGAGAGCTCCTACGAGCAGTACTTC.

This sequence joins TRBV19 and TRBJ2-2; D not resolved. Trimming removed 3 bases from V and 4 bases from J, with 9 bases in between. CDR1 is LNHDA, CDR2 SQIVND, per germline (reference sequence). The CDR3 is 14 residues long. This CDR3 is CASSIRGFTGELFF. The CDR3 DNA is TGTGCCAGTAGTATCCGAGGATTCACCGGGGAGCTGTTTTTT.

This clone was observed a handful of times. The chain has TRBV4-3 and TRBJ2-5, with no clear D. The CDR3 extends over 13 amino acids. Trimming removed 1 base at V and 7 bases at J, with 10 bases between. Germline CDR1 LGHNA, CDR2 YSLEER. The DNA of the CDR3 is TGCGCCAGCAGCCAAGCCCCTTTGAGGACCCAGTACTTC. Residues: CASSQAPLRTQYF.

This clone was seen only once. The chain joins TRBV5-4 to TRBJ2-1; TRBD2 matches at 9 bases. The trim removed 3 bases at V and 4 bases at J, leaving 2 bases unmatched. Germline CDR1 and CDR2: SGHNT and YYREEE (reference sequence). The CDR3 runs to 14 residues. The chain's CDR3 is CASSSGLAYNEQFF. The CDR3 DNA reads TGTGCCAGCAGCTCGGGACTAGCTTACAATGAGCAGTTCTTC. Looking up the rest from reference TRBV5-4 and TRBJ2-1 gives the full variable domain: ETGVTQSPTHLIKTRGQQVTLRCSSQSGHNTVSWYQQALGQGPQFIFQYYREEENGRGNFPPRFSGLQFPNYSSELNVNALELDDSALYLCASSSGLAYNEQFFGPGTRLTVL.

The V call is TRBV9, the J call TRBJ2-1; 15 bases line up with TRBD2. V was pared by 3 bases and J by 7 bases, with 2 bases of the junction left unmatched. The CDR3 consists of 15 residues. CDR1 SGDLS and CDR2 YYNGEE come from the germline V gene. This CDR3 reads CASSEGTSGRNEQFF. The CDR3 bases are TGTGCCAGCAGCGAGGGGACTAGCGGGAGGAATGAGCAGTTCTTC. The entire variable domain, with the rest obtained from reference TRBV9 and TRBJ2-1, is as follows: DSGVTQTPKHLITATGQRVTLRCSPRSGDLSVYWYQQSLDQGLQFLIQYYNGEERAKGNILERFSAQQFPDLHSELNLSSLELGDSALYFCASSEGTSGRNEQFFGPGTRLTVL.

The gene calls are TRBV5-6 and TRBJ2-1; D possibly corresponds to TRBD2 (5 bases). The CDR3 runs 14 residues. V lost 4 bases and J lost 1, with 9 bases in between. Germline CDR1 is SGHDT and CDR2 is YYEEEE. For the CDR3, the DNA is TGTGCCAGCAGCCCTCCGGGGTCCTACAATGAGCAGTTCTTC. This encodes CASSPPGSYNEQFF.

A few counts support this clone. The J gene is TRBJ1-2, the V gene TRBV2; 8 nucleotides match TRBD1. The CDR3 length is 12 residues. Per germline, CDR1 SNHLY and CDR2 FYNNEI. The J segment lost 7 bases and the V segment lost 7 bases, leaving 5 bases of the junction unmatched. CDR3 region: CASTITGGGYTF. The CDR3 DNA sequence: TGTGCCAGCACCATTACAGGGGGTGGCTACACCTTC. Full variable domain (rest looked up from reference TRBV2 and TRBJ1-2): EPEVTQTPSHQVTQMGQEVILRCVPISNHLYFYWYRQILGQKVEFLVSFYNNEISEKSEIFDDQFSVERPDGSNFTLKIRSTKLEDSAMYFCASTITGGGYTFGSGTRLTVV.

The CDR3 here is CAISESREKLFF. CDR3 coding DNA: TGTGCCATCAGTGAGTCGCGGGAAAAACTGTTTTTT. The chain employs TRBV10-3 and TRBJ1-4; D not certain. Trimming removed 0 bases from V and 8 bases from J, with 4 bases in between. The germline gives CDR1 ENHRY, CDR2 SYGVKD. This CDR3 is 12 amino acids long.

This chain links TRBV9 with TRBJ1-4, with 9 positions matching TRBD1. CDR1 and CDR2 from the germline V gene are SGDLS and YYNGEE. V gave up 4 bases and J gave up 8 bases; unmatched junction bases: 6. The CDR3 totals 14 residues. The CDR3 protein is CASSTGQGREKLFF. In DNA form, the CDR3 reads TGTGCCAGCAGCACGGGACAGGGAAGGGAAAAACTGTTTTTT.

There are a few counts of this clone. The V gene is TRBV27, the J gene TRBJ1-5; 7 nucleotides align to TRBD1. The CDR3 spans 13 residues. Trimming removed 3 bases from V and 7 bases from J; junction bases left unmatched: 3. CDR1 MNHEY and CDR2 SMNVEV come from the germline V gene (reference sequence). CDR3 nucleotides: TGTGCCAGCAGTTTCCGGACAGGACAGCCCCAGCATTTT. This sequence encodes CASSFRTGQPQHF.

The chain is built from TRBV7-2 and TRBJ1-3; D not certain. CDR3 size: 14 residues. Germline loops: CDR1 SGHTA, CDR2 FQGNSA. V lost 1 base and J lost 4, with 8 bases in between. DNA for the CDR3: TGTGCCAGCAGCTTAGGTCCGGTAGGAAACACCATATATTTT. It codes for CASSLGPVGNTIYF.

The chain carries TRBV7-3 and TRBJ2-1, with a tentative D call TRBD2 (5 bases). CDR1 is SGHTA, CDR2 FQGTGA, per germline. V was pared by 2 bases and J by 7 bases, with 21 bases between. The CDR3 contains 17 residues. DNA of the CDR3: TGTGCCAGCAGCTTAGGTTGGTCCAGTCGGGCGGGTAATGAGCAGTTCTTC. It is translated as CASSLGWSSRAGNEQFF. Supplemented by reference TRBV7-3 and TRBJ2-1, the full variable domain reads GAGVSQTPSNKVTEKGKYVELRCDPISGHTALYWYRQSLGQGPEFLIYFQGTGAADDSGLPNDRFFAVRPEGSVSTLKIQRTERGDSAVYLCASSLGWSSRAGNEQFFGPGTRLTVL.

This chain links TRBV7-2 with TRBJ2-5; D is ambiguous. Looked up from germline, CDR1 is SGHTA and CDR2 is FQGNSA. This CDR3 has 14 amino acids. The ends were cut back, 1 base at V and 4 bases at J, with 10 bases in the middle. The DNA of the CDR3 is TGTGCCAGCAGCTTAGATCACGGTGGAGAGACCCAGTACTTC. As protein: CASSLDHGGETQYF.